The rows below give T cell receptor beta chains drawn from one sample of a study of shared clonotypes between healthy human individuals. Libraries were prepared by immunoSEQ multiplex PCR; TCRdb keeps only in-frame clonotypes and omits some of them. Of hundreds of thousands of clones detected, 74% appear once; the ten largest clones hold around 1.6%. Sequences were obtained from memory CD4+ T cells sorted from blood. The receptors were sampled from a woman aged 25 to 45 in good health. The CDR3 runs from the conserved cysteine through the conserved F or W. The D gene is left open where the match is weak. Expanded clones get a size class; other rows say once, few or many, or leave the size out.

V gene: TRBV5-1; J gene: TRBJ2-3; D gene: -; clone size: -; CDR3 protein: CASSLGQLERDTQYF; CDR3 DNA: TGCGCCAGCAGCTTGGGGCAGCTAGAGCGAGATACGCAGTATTTT
V gene: TRBV4-1; J gene: TRBJ2-7; D gene: TRBD2; clone size: few; CDR3 protein: CASSQVLAGGSYEQYF; CDR3 DNA: TGCGCCAGCAGCCAAGTCTTAGCGGGAGGGTCCTACGAGCAGTACTTC
V gene: TRBV2; J gene: TRBJ2-2; D gene: TRBD2; clone size: -; CDR3 protein: CAGQREKGTGELFF; CDR3 DNA: TGTGCCGGCCAGCGGGAGAAAGGCACCGGGGAGCTGTTTTTT
V gene: TRBV18; J gene: TRBJ1-2; D gene: -; clone size: -; CDR3 protein: CASSPGASGYTF; CDR3 DNA: TGTGCCAGCTCACCAGGGGCTAGCGGCTACACCTTC
V gene: TRBV2; J gene: TRBJ1-5; D gene: -; clone size: -; CDR3 protein: CASSERAEYQPQHF; CDR3 DNA: TGTGCCAGCAGTGAGAGGGCAGAATATCAGCCCCAGCATTTT
V gene: TRBV2; J gene: TRBJ1-5; D gene: TRBD1; clone size: few; CDR3 protein: CASSGGQLNQPQHF; CDR3 DNA: TGTGCCAGCAGTGGGGGACAGCTCAATCAGCCCCAGCATTTT
V gene: TRBV11-2; J gene: TRBJ1-5; D gene: TRBD1; clone size: -; CDR3 protein: CASSSGDRAQPQHF; CDR3 DNA: TGTGCCAGCAGCAGCGGGGACAGGGCTCAGCCCCAGCATTTT
V gene: TRBV28; J gene: TRBJ1-2; D gene: TRBD1; clone size: -; CDR3 protein: CASRAGQGNYGYTF; CDR3 DNA: TGTGCCAGCAGGGCCGGACAGGGGAACTATGGCTACACCTTC
V gene: TRBV27; J gene: TRBJ1-1; D gene: -; clone size: few; CDR3 protein: CASSFRGMNTEAFF; CDR3 DNA: TGTGCCAGCAGTTTTAGGGGGATGAACACTGAAGCTTTCTTT
V gene: TRBV5-1; J gene: TRBJ1-1; D gene: TRBD1; clone size: few; CDR3 protein: CASSARQGARTEAFF; CDR3 DNA: TGCGCCAGCAGCGCCAGACAGGGGGCGAGAACTGAAGCTTTCTTT
V gene: TRBV5-1; J gene: TRBJ2-7; D gene: -; clone size: -; CDR3 protein: CASSFSLGMGTEFLAGAYEQYF; CDR3 DNA: TGCGCCAGCAGCTTCTCCCTAGGTATGGGGACAGAGTTCTTGGCGGGGGCCTACGAGCAGTACTTC
V gene: TRBV10-1; J gene: TRBJ2-7; D gene: -; clone size: -; CDR3 protein: CASSEGTAGFSEQYF; CDR3 DNA: TGCGCCAGCAGTGAAGGGACAGCGGGTTTTTCCGAGCAGTACTTC
V gene: TRBV30; J gene: TRBJ2-5; D gene: TRBD2; clone size: -; CDR3 protein: CAWRKGTLAGVGETQYF; CDR3 DNA: TGTGCCTGGAGGAAAGGGACGCTAGCGGGAGTAGGAGAGACCCAGTACTTC
V gene: TRBV6-5; J gene: TRBJ1-1; D gene: -; clone size: -; CDR3 protein: CASLGEMNTEAFF; CDR3 DNA: TGTGCCAGCTTAGGGGAAATGAACACTGAAGCTTTCTTT
V gene: TRBV27; J gene: TRBJ2-3; D gene: -; clone size: once; CDR3 protein: CASSLAASTDTQYF; CDR3 DNA: TGTGCCAGCAGTTTGGCGGCTAGCACAGATACGCAGTATTTT
V gene: TRBV5-1; J gene: TRBJ2-3; D gene: -; clone size: -; CDR3 protein: CASSGGLVKRTDTQYF; CDR3 DNA: TGCGCCAGCAGCGGAGGTCTAGTGAAGCGCACAGATACGCAGTATTTT
V gene: TRBV28; J gene: TRBJ2-1; D gene: TRBD2; clone size: -; CDR3 protein: CASSPPTGAGWDFF; CDR3 DNA: TGTGCCAGCAGCCCCCCGACGGGAGCGGGATGGGATTTCTTC
V gene: TRBV7-2; J gene: TRBJ1-1; D gene: -; clone size: -; CDR3 protein: CASSSRLGDTEAFF; CDR3 DNA: TGTGCCAGCAGCTCCCGCCTGGGCGACACTGAAGCTTTCTTT
V gene: TRBV25-1; J gene: TRBJ1-1; D gene: TRBD1; clone size: -; CDR3 protein: CASILTGGSSEAFF; CDR3 DNA: TGTGCCAGCATTCTGACAGGGGGAAGTTCTGAAGCTTTCTTT
V gene: TRBV27; J gene: TRBJ2-1; D gene: TRBD2; clone size: -; CDR3 protein: CASSSYSGAYNEQFF; CDR3 DNA: TGTGCCAGCAGTTCATATAGCGGGGCCTACAATGAGCAGTTCTTC
V gene: TRBV9; J gene: TRBJ2-7; D gene: TRBD1; clone size: -; CDR3 protein: CASSGRTGSSSYEQYF; CDR3 DNA: TGTGCCAGCAGCGGCCGGACAGGGAGTAGTTCCTACGAGCAGTACTTC
V gene: TRBV14; J gene: TRBJ2-1; D gene: TRBD2; clone size: -; CDR3 protein: CASSQEVEGGSYNEQFF; CDR3 DNA: TGTGCCAGCAGCCAAGAGGTGGAGGGAGGGAGCTACAATGAGCAGTTCTTC
V gene: TRBV29-1; J gene: TRBJ2-5; D gene: -; clone size: -; CDR3 protein: CSVVVLGYEQYF; CDR3 DNA: TGCAGCGTCGTTGTCCTCGGGTATGAGCAGTACTTC
V gene: TRBV29-1; J gene: TRBJ1-5; D gene: -; clone size: -; CDR3 protein: CSVEEEGRANNQPQHF; CDR3 DNA: TGCAGCGTTGAAGAGGAGGGGCGAGCGAACAATCAGCCCCAGCATTTT
V gene: TRBV10-3; J gene: TRBJ1-5; D gene: -; clone size: -; CDR3 protein: CAISESGYYSNQPQHF; CDR3 DNA: TGTGCCATCAGTGAGTCGGGGTATTATAGCAATCAGCCCCAGCATTTT
V gene: TRBV10-3; J gene: TRBJ2-1; D gene: TRBD2; clone size: -; CDR3 protein: CAISELGLAGFMGVNEQFF; CDR3 DNA: TGTGCCATCAGTGAACTAGGACTAGCGGGTTTCATGGGTGTCAATGAGCAGTTCTTC
V gene: TRBV6-6; J gene: TRBJ1-5; D gene: -; clone size: -; CDR3 protein: CASSTQDQPQHF; CDR3 DNA: TGTGCCAGCAGTACACAGGATCAGCCCCAGCATTTT
V gene: TRBV5-3; J gene: TRBJ1-1; D gene: -; clone size: -; CDR3 protein: CARSCGMNTEAFF; CDR3 DNA: TGTGCCAGAAGCTGTGGCATGAACACTGAAGCTTTCTTT
V gene: TRBV18; J gene: TRBJ2-7; D gene: -; clone size: -; CDR3 protein: CASSPKRTSSYEQYF; CDR3 DNA: TGTGCCAGCTCACCAAAGCGGACGAGCTCCTACGAGCAGTACTTC
V gene: TRBV30; J gene: TRBJ2-3; D gene: -; clone size: once; CDR3 protein: CAWSQGSLRTDTQYF; CDR3 DNA: TGTGCCTGGTCCCAGGGGAGCCTCCGCACAGATACGCAGTATTTT
V gene: TRBV28; J gene: TRBJ2-3; D gene: -; clone size: -; CDR3 protein: CASSLGFGDSRGDTQYF; CDR3 DNA: TGTGCCAGCAGTTTAGGGTTCGGGGATTCCCGAGGAGATACGCAGTATTTT
V gene: TRBV11-2; J gene: TRBJ2-7; D gene: TRBD1; clone size: -; CDR3 protein: CASSSGQGSYEQYF; CDR3 DNA: TGTGCCAGCAGCTCGGGACAGGGGAGCTACGAGCAGTACTTC
V gene: TRBV2; J gene: TRBJ1-5; D gene: TRBD1; clone size: once; CDR3 protein: CASSEALTGGVPQHF; CDR3 DNA: TGTGCCAGCAGTGAAGCGCTGACAGGGGGAGTGCCCCAGCATTTT
V gene: TRBV27; J gene: TRBJ1-5; D gene: -; clone size: once; CDR3 protein: CATPGGVSNQPQHF; CDR3 DNA: TGTGCCACCCCGGGGGGAGTTAGCAATCAGCCCCAGCATTTT
V gene: TRBV28; J gene: TRBJ2-7; D gene: -; clone size: -; CDR3 protein: CASSRAGGQNSYEQYF; CDR3 DNA: TGTGCCAGCAGCCGGGCCGGGGGACAGAATTCCTACGAGCAGTACTTC
V gene: TRBV7-2; J gene: TRBJ1-2; D gene: -; clone size: -; CDR3 protein: CASSLGQFNYGYTF; CDR3 DNA: TGTGCCAGCAGCTTAGGACAGTTTAACTATGGCTACACCTTC
V gene: TRBV4-1; J gene: TRBJ2-5; D gene: -; clone size: once; CDR3 protein: CASSQELMVEGETQYF; CDR3 DNA: TGCGCCAGCAGCCAAGAGCTAATGGTGGAGGGAGAGACCCAGTACTTC